The rows below give T cell receptor beta chains drawn from one sample of a study of OX40 agonist ivuxolimab in advanced cancers. Using immunoSEQ multiplex PCR, the repertoire was profiled, and TCRdb retains in-frame clones only, with some absent. The sample holds approximately 19,000 clones, more than 75% seen once. The sample consisted of CD4+ or CD8+ T cells sorted from blood, taken in a trial of the OX40 agonist ivuxolimab. Receptors originate from an adult with an advanced solid tumor such as melanoma, head and neck, liver or kidney cancer. CDR3s include the opening cysteine and the closing phenylalanine or tryptophan. A D gene is named only where the DNA matches it firmly. The size entry is marked missing in some rows and otherwise reads once, few, many or a size class.

TRBJ2-7 TRBV4-2 . . CASSQAEGVTYEQYF TGTGCCAGCAGCCAAGCCGAGGGGGTGACGTACGAGCAGTACTTC
TRBJ1-1 TRBV27 . . CATSDRPVRTEAFF TGTGCCACTTCGGACCGCCCTGTTAGGACTGAAGCTTTCTTT
TRBJ2-7 TRBV2 . . CASSYGYEQYF TGTGCCAGCAGTTATGGCTACGAGCAGTACTTC
TRBJ2-1 TRBV21-1 . . CASIETSGSQPYNEQFF TGTGCCAGCATAGAGACTAGCGGGTCACAGCCCTACAATGAGCAGTTCTTC
TRBJ2-1 TRBV7-9 . TRBD2 CASSPAWGSGDYNEQFF TGTGCCAGCAGCCCAGCGTGGGGTAGCGGGGACTACAATGAGCAGTTCTTC
TRBJ1-2 TRBV29-1 . TRBD1 CSVPVDRAQGYTF TGCAGCGTCCCCGTGGACAGGGCTCAAGGCTACACCTTC
TRBJ2-1 TRBV9 once . CASSVDPHIDEQFF TGTGCCAGCAGCGTCGACCCTCACATCGATGAGCAGTTCTTC
TRBJ2-7 TRBV27 . TRBD1 CASSFSRTGGYEQYF TGTGCCAGCAGTTTCTCCCGCACAGGGGGCTACGAGCAGTACTTC
TRBJ2-3 TRBV13 . . CASGPSTDTQYF TGTGCCAGCGGGCCAAGCACAGATACGCAGTATTTT
TRBJ2-7 TRBV27 . . CASSPYQGRHPYEQYF TGTGCCAGCAGTCCGTATCAGGGACGCCACCCCTACGAGCAGTACTTC
TRBJ2-7 TRBV9 . TRBD2 CASSLAGQSYEQYF TGTGCCAGCAGCCTAGCGGGACAGTCCTACGAGCAGTACTTC
TRBJ1-1 TRBV27 . . CASSRGRMNTEAFF TGTGCCAGCAGCCGGGGACGGATGAACACTGAAGCTTTCTTT
TRBJ1-2 TRBV29-1 . . CSVGPGTNYGYTF TGCAGCGTTGGCCCGGGGACTAACTATGGCTACACCTTC
TRBJ2-3 TRBV14 . TRBD1 CASSPWDRGLSDTQYF TGTGCCAGCAGCCCCTGGGACAGGGGACTCTCAGATACGCAGTATTTT
TRBJ2-3 TRBV30 . . CAWSPVGDTQYF TGTGCCTGGAGTCCGGTCGGGGATACGCAGTATTTT
TRBJ2-7 TRBV4-1 . . CASSLLGGSYEQYF TGCGCCAGCAGCCTATTAGGGGGTTCCTACGAGCAGTACTTC
TRBJ1-2 TRBV5-4 . . CASSSSNEGASHGYTF TGTGCCAGCAGCTCCTCCAACGAGGGCGCGAGTCATGGCTACACCTTC
TRBJ2-7 TRBV6-5 . . CASAYKVSYEQYF TGTGCCAGCGCGTACAAAGTTTCCTACGAGCAGTACTTC
TRBJ1-1 TRBV10-3 . . CAAAAPGVNTEAFF TGTGCCGCCGCCGCTCCAGGGGTTAACACTGAAGCTTTCTTT
TRBJ1-4 TRBV4-1 . . CASSQGVEVLREKLFF TGCGCCAGCAGCCAAGGGGTCGAGGTTTTGAGGGAAAAACTGTTTTTT
TRBJ2-5 TRBV2 . . CASRPLESSWETQYF TGTGCCAGCAGGCCCCTGGAAAGTAGCTGGGAGACCCAGTACTTC
TRBJ2-3 TRBV19 . . CASSLTGSTDTQYF TGTGCCAGTAGTCTGACTGGGAGCACAGATACGCAGTATTTT
TRBJ2-7 TRBV13 . . CASSARDKAYEQYF TGTGCCAGCAGCGCCCGGGACAAAGCCTACGAGCAGTACTTC
TRBJ2-3 TRBV9 . TRBD2 CASSAPSGGWSTQYF TGTGCCAGCAGCGCTCCTAGCGGGGGTTGGTCAACGCAGTATTTT
TRBJ2-7 TRBV5-1 . TRBD2 CASSLPTSGRYEQYF TGCGCCAGCAGCCTTCCGACTAGCGGGAGATACGAGCAGTACTTC
TRBJ1-5 TRBV19 . TRBD1 CASSLRGQGVYSNQPQHF TGTGCCAGTAGTCTGAGGGGACAGGGCGTTTATAGCAATCAGCCCCAGCATTTT
TRBJ2-3 TRBV10-3 . . CAISDPTRGMVDTQYF TGTGCCATCAGTGACCCGACTAGAGGGATGGTGGATACGCAGTATTTT
TRBJ2-5 TRBV12-5 . . CASAQDAFLYQETQYF TGTGCTAGTGCTCAGGACGCCTTTCTGTACCAAGAGACCCAGTACTTC
TRBJ2-2 TRBV7-3 once TRBD1 CASSLVGGGTGELFF TGTGCCAGCAGCTTGGTAGGGGGCGGGACCGGGGAGCTGTTTTTT
TRBJ2-2 TRBV2 . . CASIEGAGTGELFF TGTGCCAGCATTGAGGGCGCTGGGACCGGGGAGCTGTTTTTT
TRBJ2-7 TRBV5-1 once . CASSLLGVKDEQYF TGCGCCAGCAGCTTACTCGGGGTGAAGGACGAGCAGTACTTC